The subject of this entry is one T cell receptor (beta chain). The data belong to a study of blood T cells in healthy people across ages. For the second PCR, which ran for about 6 to 12 cycles, a sample-barcoded 5' primer and a J-beta primer mix were used. TCRdb re-derived calls from the 5' RACE reads in MiXCR, one entry per CDR3 protein. The sample lists about 1.8 million distinct CDR3 sequences, just under 50% occurring once. This sequence was found in a woman aged 40 to 50 in good health. Sequenced material: blood.

CDR3 in DNA: TGCGCCAGCAGCCAAGAAGTGGAAGCGCGAGCCTACGAGCAGTACTTC. Amino acids: CASSQEVEARAYEQYF. J is TRBJ2-7 and V is TRBV4-1, with D uncertain. Germline CDR1 is MGHRA and CDR2 is YSYEKL. This CDR3 contains 16 residues. V dropped 0 bases and J dropped 2 bases, with 14 bases sitting between them.